What follows is one T cell receptor beta chain and its context. What it binds is unknown. Repertoires were generated with immunoSEQ multiplex PCR, while TCRdb's copy carries only in-frame clones and drops some. The sample carries under 400,000 clones, around 90% recorded once. The data derive from a study of cytomegalovirus exposure and HLA in healthy donors. With 6 bases removed from V and 7 bases from J, the gap between germline ends came to 13 bases. Germline V gene sequence: CDR1 MNHEY, CDR2 SVGAGI. This CDR3 is 12 amino acids long. Findings and limits, study-wide: Reports indicated that the classifier achieved high specificity and sensitivity in diagnosing cytomegalovirus status.

The sequence was obtained from a man younger than 40 in good health and CMV-seronegative. Sequencing was done on a sample of PBMCs. V is TRBV6-5 and J is TRBJ2-7; D possibly corresponds to TRBD2 (5 bases). This chain's CDR3 is CASSKGEVEQYF. The CDR3 bases are TGTGCCAGCAGCAAGGGAGAGGTGGAGCAGTACTTC.